One sample yielded the 2 T cell receptor beta chains listed below, sequenced in a study of blood T cells in healthy people across ages. A sample-barcoded 5' primer and a J-beta primer mix were used in a second PCR of roughly 7 to 12 cycles. A single record per CDR3 protein comes from TCRdb applying MiXCR to the 5' RACE reads. The data show about 720,000 distinct CDR3 sequences, 20% to 25% seen once. These data were also filed under a second study, of T cells of mothers and their children.

Sequenced sample: blood. Receptors originate from a boy aged 5-17 years in good health.

The CDR3 spells CASRKAGTGELFF. The CDR3 DNA reads TGTGCCAGCAGAAAAGCGGGCACCGGGGAGCTGTTTTTT. The chain links TRBV2 to TRBJ2-2, with a tentative D call TRBD2 (6 bases). There are 13 residues in the CDR3. The V end was cut by 6 bases, the J end by 4 bases, with 9 bases between. CDR1 and CDR2 from the germline V gene are SNHLY and FYNNEI.

This clonotype was observed a handful of times. V and J are TRBV10-3 and TRBJ2-1; 10 positions agree with TRBD1. The V segment lost 6 bases and the J segment 3 bases; nucleotides outside the gene matches: 2. The germline gives CDR1 ENHRY, CDR2 SYGVKD. The CDR3 length is 14 residues. The CDR3 region is CAIRGQGFYNEQFF. In nucleotides, the CDR3 is TGTGCCATCAGGGGACAGGGGTTCTACAATGAGCAGTTCTTC.